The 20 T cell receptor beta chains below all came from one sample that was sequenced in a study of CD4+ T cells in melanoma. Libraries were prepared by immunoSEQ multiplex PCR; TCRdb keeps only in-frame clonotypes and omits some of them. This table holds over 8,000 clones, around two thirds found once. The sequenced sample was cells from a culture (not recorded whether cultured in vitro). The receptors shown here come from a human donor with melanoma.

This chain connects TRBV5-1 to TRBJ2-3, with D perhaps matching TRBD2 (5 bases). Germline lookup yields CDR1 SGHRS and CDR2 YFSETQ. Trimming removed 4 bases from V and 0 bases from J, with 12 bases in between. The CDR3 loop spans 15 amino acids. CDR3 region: CASSQGLVSTDTQYF. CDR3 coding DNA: TGCGCCAGCAGCCAAGGACTTGTAAGCACAGATACGCAGTATTTT.

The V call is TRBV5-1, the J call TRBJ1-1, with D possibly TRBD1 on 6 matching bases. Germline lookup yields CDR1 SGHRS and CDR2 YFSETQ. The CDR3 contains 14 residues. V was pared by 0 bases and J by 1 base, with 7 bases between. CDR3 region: CASSLEGQNTEAFF. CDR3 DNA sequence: TGCGCCAGCAGCTTGGAGGGACAGAACACTGAAGCTTTCTTT.

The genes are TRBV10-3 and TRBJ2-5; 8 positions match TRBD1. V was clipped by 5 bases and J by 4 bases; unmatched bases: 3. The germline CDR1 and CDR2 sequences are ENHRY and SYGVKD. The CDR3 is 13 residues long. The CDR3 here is CAISRTGTETQYF. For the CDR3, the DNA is TGTGCCATCAGTCGGACAGGGACAGAGACCCAGTACTTC.

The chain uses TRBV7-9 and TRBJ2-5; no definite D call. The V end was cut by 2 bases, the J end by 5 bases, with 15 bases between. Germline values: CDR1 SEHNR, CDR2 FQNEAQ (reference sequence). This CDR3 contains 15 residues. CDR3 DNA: TGTGCCAGCAGCTTACCCTTCCGGAAACTGGAGACCCAGTACTTC. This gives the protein CASSLPFRKLETQYF. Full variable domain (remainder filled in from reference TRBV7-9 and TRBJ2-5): DTGVSQNPRHKITKRGQNVTFRCDPISEHNRLYWYRQTLGQGPEFLTYFQNEAQLEKSRLLSDRFSAERPKGSFSTLEIQRTEQGDSAMYLCASSLPFRKLETQYFGPGTRLLVL.

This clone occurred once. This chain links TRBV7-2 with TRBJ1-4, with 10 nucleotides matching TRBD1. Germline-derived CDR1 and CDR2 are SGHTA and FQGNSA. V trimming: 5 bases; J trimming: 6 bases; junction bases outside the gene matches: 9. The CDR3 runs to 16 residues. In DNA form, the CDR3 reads TGTGCCAGCAGCCCTCAATGGACAGGGGGATATGAAAAACTGTTTTTT. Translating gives CASSPQWTGGYEKLFF. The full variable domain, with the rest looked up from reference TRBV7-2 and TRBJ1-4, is GAGVSQSPSNKVTEKGKDVELRCDPISGHTALYWYRQSLGQGLEFLIYFQGNSAPDKSGLPSDRFSAERTGGSVSTLTIQRTQQEDSAVYLCASSPQWTGGYEKLFFGSGTQLSVL.

CDR3 sequence (DNA): TGTGCCAGCAGCTTAGCGACCAGCGGGGAACCCCGTGAGACCCAGTACTTC. Encoded protein: CASSLATSGEPRETQYF. The chain carries TRBV7-9 and TRBJ2-5; the match to TRBD2 covers 7 bases. The CDR3 spans 17 residues. The ends lost 0 bases at V and 5 bases at J; junction bases unmatched: 12. CDR1 and CDR2 from the germline V gene are SEHNR and FQNEAQ (reference sequence).

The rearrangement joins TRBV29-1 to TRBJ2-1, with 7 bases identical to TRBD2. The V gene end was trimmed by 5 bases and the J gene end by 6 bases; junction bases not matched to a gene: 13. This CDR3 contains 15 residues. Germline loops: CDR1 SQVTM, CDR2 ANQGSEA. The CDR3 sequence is CSVLGETWGGNEQFF. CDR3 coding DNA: TGCAGCGTTTTGGGCGAGACATGGGGGGGCAATGAGCAGTTCTTC.

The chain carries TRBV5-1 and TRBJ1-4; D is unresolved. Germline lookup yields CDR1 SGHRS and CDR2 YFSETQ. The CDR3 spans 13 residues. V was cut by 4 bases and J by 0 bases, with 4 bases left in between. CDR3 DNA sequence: TGCGCCAGCAGCAGAGCAACTAATGAAAAACTGTTTTTT. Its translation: CASSRATNEKLFF.

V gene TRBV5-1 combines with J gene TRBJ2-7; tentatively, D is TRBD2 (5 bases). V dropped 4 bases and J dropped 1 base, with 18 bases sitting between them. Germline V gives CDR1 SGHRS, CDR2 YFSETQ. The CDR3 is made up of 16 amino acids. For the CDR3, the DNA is TGCGCCAGCAGCCCCCTGGCTTCTAGCCCTTCCTACGAGCAGTACTTC. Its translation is CASSPLASSPSYEQYF. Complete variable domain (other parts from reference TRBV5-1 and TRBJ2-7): KAGVTQTPRYLIKTRGQQVTLSCSPISGHRSVSWYQQTPGQGLQFLFEYFSETQRNKGNFPGRFSGRQFSNSRSEMNVSTLELGDSALYLCASSPLASSPSYEQYFGPGTRLTVT.

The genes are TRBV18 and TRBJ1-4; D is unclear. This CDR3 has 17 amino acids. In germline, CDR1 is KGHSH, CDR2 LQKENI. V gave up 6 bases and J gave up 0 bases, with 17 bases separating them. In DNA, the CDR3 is TGTGCCAGCTCCGATTTCACCGGTCCACCAACTAATGAAAAACTGTTTTTT. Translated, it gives CASSDFTGPPTNEKLFF.

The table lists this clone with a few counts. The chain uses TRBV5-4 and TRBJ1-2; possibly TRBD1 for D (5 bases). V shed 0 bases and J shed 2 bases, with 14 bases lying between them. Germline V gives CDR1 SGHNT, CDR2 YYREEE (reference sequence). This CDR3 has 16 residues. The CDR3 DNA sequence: TGTGCCAGCAGCTTGGAAGTTGGGGCCGCCAACTATGGCTACACCTTC. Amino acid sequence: CASSLEVGAANYGYTF.

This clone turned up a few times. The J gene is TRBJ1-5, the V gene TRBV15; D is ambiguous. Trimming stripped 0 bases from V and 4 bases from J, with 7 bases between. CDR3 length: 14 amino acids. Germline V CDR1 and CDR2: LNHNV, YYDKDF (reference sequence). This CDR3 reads CATSRDSWNQPQHF. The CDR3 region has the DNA TGTGCCACCAGCAGAGACTCTTGGAATCAGCCCCAGCATTTT.

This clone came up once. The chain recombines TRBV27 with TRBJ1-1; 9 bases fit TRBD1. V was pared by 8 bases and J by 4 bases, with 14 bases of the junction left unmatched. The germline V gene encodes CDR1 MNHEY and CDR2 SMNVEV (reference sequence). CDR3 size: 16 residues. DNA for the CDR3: TGTGCCAGCTCCCCGGGGGACAGGGTAAGGGGCACTGAAGCTTTCTTT. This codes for CASSPGDRVRGTEAFF.

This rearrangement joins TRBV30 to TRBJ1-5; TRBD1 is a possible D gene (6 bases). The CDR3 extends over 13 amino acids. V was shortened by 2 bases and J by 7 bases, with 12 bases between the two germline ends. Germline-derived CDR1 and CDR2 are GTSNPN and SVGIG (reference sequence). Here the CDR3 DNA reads TGTGCCTGGAGTAATGGGGGCTTGCAGCCCCAGCATTTT. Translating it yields CAWSNGGLQPQHF.

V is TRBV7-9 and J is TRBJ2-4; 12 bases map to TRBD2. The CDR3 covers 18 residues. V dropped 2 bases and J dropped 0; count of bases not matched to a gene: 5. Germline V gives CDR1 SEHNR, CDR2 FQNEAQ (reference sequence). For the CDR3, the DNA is TGTGCCAGCAGCTTATTGCTAGCGGGGGGGTTAGCCAAAAACATTCAGTACTTC. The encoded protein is CASSLLLAGGLAKNIQYF.

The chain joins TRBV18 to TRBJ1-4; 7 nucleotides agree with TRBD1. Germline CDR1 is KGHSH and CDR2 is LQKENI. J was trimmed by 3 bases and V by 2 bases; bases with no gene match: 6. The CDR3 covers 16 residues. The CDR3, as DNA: TGTGCCAGCTCACCATTGACAGGGTTGGCTAATGAAAAACTGTTTTTT. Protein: CASSPLTGLANEKLFF.

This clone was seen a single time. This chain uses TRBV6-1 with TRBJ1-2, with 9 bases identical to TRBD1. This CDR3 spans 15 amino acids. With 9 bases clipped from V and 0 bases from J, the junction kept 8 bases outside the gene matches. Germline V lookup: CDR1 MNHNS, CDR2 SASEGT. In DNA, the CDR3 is TGTGCCAGTCGGACAGGGGCTTCAGCTAACTATGGCTACACCTTC. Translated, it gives CASRTGASANYGYTF.

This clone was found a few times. CDR3 loop: CASSLGGQAVLNTIYF. The DNA for the CDR3 is TGCGCCAGCAGCCTCGGGGGACAGGCGGTTTTAAACACCATATATTTT. The chain has TRBV4-1 and TRBJ1-3, with 8 positions matching TRBD1. The germline CDR1 and CDR2 sequences are MGHRA and YSYEKL. The CDR3 is 16 amino acids. Trimming removed 4 bases from V and 6 bases from J; junction bases left unmatched: 11.

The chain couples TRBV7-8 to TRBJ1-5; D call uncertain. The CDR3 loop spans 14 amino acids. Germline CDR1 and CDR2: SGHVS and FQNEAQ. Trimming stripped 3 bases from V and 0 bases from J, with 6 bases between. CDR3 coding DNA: TGTGCCAGCAGCTTTCGGGGTAGCAATCAGCCCCAGCATTTT. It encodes CASSFRGSNQPQHF.

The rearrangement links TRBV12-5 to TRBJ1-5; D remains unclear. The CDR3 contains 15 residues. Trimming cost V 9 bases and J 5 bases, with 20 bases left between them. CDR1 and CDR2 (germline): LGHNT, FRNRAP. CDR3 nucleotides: TGTGCTAGCCGCCGCGAATCGCCCCCCGATCAGCCCCAGCATTTT. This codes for CASRRESPPDQPQHF.